This entry lists 15 T cell receptor beta chains sequenced from one sample in a study of identifying expanded T cells in peripheral blood. The data were produced by immunoSEQ multiplex PCR, yet TCRdb's version contains in-frame clones alone and is incomplete. The sample has around 100,000 clones; 80% to 90% are singletons. Material for sequencing was blood. These receptors all stem from a person aged 18 to 69 in good health.

Details on this clone: Likely a read error: the CDR3 ends without its conserved phenylalanine or tryptophan. The DNA is omitted, as the CDR3 cannot be located on it reliably, and the CDR3 follows TCRdb's listing. The genes are TRBV10-3 and TRBJ2-3; TRBD2 is the table's D call and was not checked against the DNA. Germline V gives CDR1 ENHRY, CDR2 SYGVKD. The length of the CDR3 is 13 amino acids, counting both ends. CDR3 amino acids: CASSVSGSGGVRS.

This clone came up once. This chain connects TRBV5-6 to TRBJ1-5; D not resolved. Germline CDR1 reads SGHDT; CDR2 reads YYEEEE. Trimming stripped 4 bases from V and 4 bases from J, with 9 bases between. This CDR3 is built from 13 residues. Here the CDR3 DNA reads TGTGCCAGCAGCGCAGTCAGTAATCAGCCCCAGCATTTT. This translates into CASSAVSNQPQHF.

V usage is TRBV27 and J usage is TRBJ2-7, with TRBD1 matching 7 bases. CDR1 MNHEY and CDR2 SMNVEV come from the germline V gene (reference sequence). The V gene end was trimmed by 8 bases and the J gene end by 1 base; junction bases not matched to a gene: 11. The CDR3 is 15 amino acids. The CDR3 DNA is TGTGCCAGCGGACTGGCGGGCAGGGGGTCCTACGAGCAGTACTTC. Translated, it gives CASGLAGRGSYEQYF.

The chain uses TRBV2 and TRBJ2-6; D might be TRBD2 (5 bases). Germline V gene data show CDR1 as SNHLY and CDR2 as FYNNEI. With 4 bases removed from V and 0 bases from J, the gap between germline ends came to 10 bases. The CDR3 contains 16 residues. CDR3 in amino acids: CASSGGVVSGANVLTF. CDR3 coding DNA: TGTGCCAGCAGTGGGGGAGTTGTCTCTGGGGCCAACGTCCTGACTTTC.

This clone was seen once. J is TRBJ2-1 and V is TRBV7-9; D remains ambiguous. Germline V gene sequence: CDR1 SEHNR, CDR2 FQNEAQ (reference sequence). CDR3 length: 15 residues. Between the trimmed V and J ends, which lost 3 bases and 7 bases, there was a span of 16 bases. The CDR3 nucleotides read TGTGCCAGCAGCTTGGGGATGGCGTTTGGGAATGAGCAGTTCTTC. This sequence encodes CASSLGMAFGNEQFF. Based on the CDR3 plus reference TRBV7-9 and TRBJ2-1, the full variable domain is DTGVSQNPRHKITKRGQNVTFRCDPISEHNRLYWYRQTLGQGPEFLTYFQNEAQLEKSRLLSDRFSAERPKGSFSTLEIQRTEQGDSAMYLCASSLGMAFGNEQFFGPGTRLTVL.

V gene TRBV19 combines with J gene TRBJ1-5; D is uncertain. Germline CDR1 is LNHDA and CDR2 is SQIVND (reference sequence). Trimming cost V 4 bases and J 7 bases, with 8 bases left between them. This CDR3 has 12 residues. The CDR3: CASSTGRQPQHF. CDR3 coding DNA: TGTGCCAGTAGTACTGGACGGCAGCCCCAGCATTTT.

The rearrangement joins TRBV7-2 to TRBJ2-6; perhaps D is TRBD1 or TRBD2 (5 bases each). The CDR3 covers 16 residues. Per the germline V gene, CDR1 is SGHTA and CDR2 is FQGNSA. The V and J ends lost 5 bases and 4 bases respectively, with 15 bases between them. Written as DNA, the CDR3 is TGTGCCAGCAGCCCAAGGCTCGGGGCCGGGGCCAACGTCCTGACTTTC. Encoded protein: CASSPRLGAGANVLTF.

The chain carries TRBV7-9 and TRBJ2-1; 8 nucleotides line up with TRBD2. With 2 bases clipped from V and 5 bases from J, the junction kept 5 bases outside the gene matches. Germline V gene lookup returns CDR1 SEHNR and CDR2 FQNEAQ (reference sequence). The CDR3 extends over 15 amino acids. This chain's CDR3 is CASSLTRGGNNEQFF. CDR3 DNA: TGTGCCAGCAGCTTAACCCGGGGGGGAAACAATGAGCAGTTCTTC.

In this sample, this clone turned up once. V is TRBV6-1 and J is TRBJ2-3, with a tentative D call TRBD2 (5 bases). Trimming stripped 4 bases from V and 4 bases from J, with 12 bases between. From germline, CDR1 is MNHNS and CDR2 SASEGT. The CDR3 runs to 14 residues. The CDR3 region has the DNA TGTGCCAGCAGTGTGCGGGCCAAACCAGATACGCAGTATTTT. It translates to CASSVRAKPDTQYF.

This clone was detected only a few times. This chain connects TRBV28 to TRBJ2-1; D is unclear. The V end lost 7 bases, the J end lost 2 bases, and 15 bases lay between the germline ends. The CDR3 is 15 amino acids. Looked up from germline, CDR1 is MDHEN and CDR2 is SYDVKM. The CDR3 here is CASTSGGQTYNEQFF. The CDR3 DNA follows: TGTGCCAGCACCTCGGGCGGTCAGACCTACAATGAGCAGTTCTTC.

This rearrangement joins TRBV6-5 to TRBJ2-7; possibly TRBD1 for D (6 bases). The germline gives CDR1 MNHEY, CDR2 SVGAGI. Trimming took 11 bases from V and 0 from J, leaving 17 bases between them. This CDR3 has 14 residues. CDR3 in amino acids: CAVRTVSSSYEQYF. CDR3 sequence (DNA): TGTGCCGTTCGGACAGTTTCGTCCTCCTACGAGCAGTACTTC.

This sequence joins TRBV2 and TRBJ2-5; D is perhaps TRBD1 or TRBD2 (6 bases each). The CDR3 length is 15 residues. Per the germline V gene, CDR1 is SNHLY and CDR2 is FYNNEI. V was trimmed by 2 bases and J by 7 bases, leaving 17 bases between them. This CDR3 reads CASSELRGPRGTQYF. CDR3 in DNA: TGTGCCAGCAGTGAATTACGGGGGCCCCGCGGGACCCAGTACTTC.

The chain has TRBV5-6 and TRBJ2-5, with 11 bases identical to TRBD2. V gave up 0 bases and J gave up 1 base; unmatched junction bases: 2. Germline V CDR1 and CDR2: SGHDT, YYEEEE. The CDR3 is 16 amino acids. CDR3 in DNA: TGTGCCAGCAGCTTGGGACTAGCGGGGAGCCAAGAGACCCAGTACTTC. It yields the protein CASSLGLAGSQETQYF.

The chain employs TRBV6-5 and TRBJ2-1; 7 positions match TRBD1. The CDR3 loop spans 15 amino acids. Trimming took 7 bases from V and 9 from J; bases not matched to a gene: 15. CDR1 MNHEY and CDR2 SVGAGI come from the germline V gene. CDR3 DNA: TGTGCCAGCACTCCCTACCGACAGGGTAACGGTGAGCAGTTCTTC. Amino acid sequence: CASTPYRQGNGEQFF.

The rearrangement links TRBV7-6 to TRBJ1-2; the D gene is possibly TRBD1 (6 bases). This CDR3 comprises 17 residues. Trimming removed 4 bases at V and 0 bases at J, with 18 bases between. The germline V gene encodes CDR1 SGHVS and CDR2 FNYEAQ. The CDR3 coding sequence is TGTGCCAGCAGCTCCGGGGGCCCGGACGGACCTAACTATGGCTACACCTTC. It yields the protein CASSSGGPDGPNYGYTF.